This T cell receptor (beta chain) was recovered during a study of T cell responses to AZD1222 COVID-19 vaccine. This table comes from immunoSEQ multiplex PCR, and its TCRdb copy is limited to in-frame clones, with some not included. This sample has 90,000 or so clones, with roughly 90% found just once. The germline V gene has CDR1 SGDLS and CDR2 YYNGEE. CDR3 length: 15 residues. V lost 4 bases and J 5 bases, leaving 15 bases between the germline ends. The origin of this receptor is an adult in good health. This chain connects TRBV9 to TRBJ2-2, with D possibly matching TRBD2 (7 bases). The sample consisted of peripheral blood, taken on day 0 of AZD1222 vaccination. CDR3 nucleotides: TGTGCCAGCAGCTCCGAGGGGGGGATGACCGGGGAGCTGTTTTTT. Protein product: CASSSEGGMTGELFF.